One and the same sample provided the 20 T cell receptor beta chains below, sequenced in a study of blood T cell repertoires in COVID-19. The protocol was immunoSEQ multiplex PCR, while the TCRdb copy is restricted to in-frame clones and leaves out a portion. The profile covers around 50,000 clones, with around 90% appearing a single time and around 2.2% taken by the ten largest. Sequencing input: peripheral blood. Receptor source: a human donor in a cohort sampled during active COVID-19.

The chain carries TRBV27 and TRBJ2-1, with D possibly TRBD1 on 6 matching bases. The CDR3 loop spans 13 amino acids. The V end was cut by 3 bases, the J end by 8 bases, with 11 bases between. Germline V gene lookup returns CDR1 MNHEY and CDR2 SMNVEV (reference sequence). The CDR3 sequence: CASSFKGDDEQFF. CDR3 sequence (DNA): TGTGCCAGCAGTTTTAAGGGGGACGATGAGCAGTTCTTC.

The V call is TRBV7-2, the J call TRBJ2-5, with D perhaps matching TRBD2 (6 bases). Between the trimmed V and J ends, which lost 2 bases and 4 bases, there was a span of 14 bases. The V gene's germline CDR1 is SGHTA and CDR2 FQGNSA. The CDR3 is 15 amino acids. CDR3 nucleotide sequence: TGTGCCAGCAGCTTACACGGGAGTCTGGGAGAGACCCAGTACTTC. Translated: CASSLHGSLGETQYF.

This CDR3 is CASSPGGAPPNYGYTF. Here the CDR3 DNA reads TGTGCCAGCAGTCCGGGGGGCGCCCCCCCTAACTATGGCTACACCTTC. The J gene is TRBJ1-2, the V gene TRBV28; weak D call: TRBD1 (6 bases). V lost 5 bases and J lost 0, with 16 bases in between. This CDR3 region has 16 residues. CDR1 is MDHEN and CDR2 is SYDVKM in the germline V gene.

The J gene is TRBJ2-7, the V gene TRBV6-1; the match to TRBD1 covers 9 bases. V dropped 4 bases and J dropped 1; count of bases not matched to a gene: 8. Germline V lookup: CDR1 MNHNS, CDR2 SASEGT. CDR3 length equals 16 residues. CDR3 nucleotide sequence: TGTGCCAGCAGTGCTCGGGGACAGGGAGGTTCCTACGAGCAGTACTTC. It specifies CASSARGQGGSYEQYF.

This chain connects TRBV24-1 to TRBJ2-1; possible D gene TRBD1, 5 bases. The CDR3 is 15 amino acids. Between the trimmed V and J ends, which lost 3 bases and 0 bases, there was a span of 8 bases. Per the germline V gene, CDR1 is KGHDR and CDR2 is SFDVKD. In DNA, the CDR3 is TGTGCCACCAGTGATCCAGGGTCCTCCTACAATGAGCAGTTCTTC. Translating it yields CATSDPGSSYNEQFF.

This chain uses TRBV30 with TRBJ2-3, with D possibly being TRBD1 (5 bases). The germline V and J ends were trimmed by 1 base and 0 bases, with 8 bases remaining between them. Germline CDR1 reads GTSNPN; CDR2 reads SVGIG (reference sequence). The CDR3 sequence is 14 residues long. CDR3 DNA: TGTGCCTGGAGTGAGGGGTATAGCACAGATACGCAGTATTTT. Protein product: CAWSEGYSTDTQYF.

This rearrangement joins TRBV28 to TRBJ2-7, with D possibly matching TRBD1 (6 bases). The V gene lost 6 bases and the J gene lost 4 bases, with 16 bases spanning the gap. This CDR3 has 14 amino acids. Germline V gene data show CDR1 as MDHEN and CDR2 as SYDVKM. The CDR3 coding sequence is TGTGCCAGCAGATCTCCGACAGGTAGATACGAGCAGTACTTC. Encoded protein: CASRSPTGRYEQYF.

The CDR3 coding sequence is TGTGCCAGCAGTTTCCCCCCAGGGCCCCAGTACTTC. Translated, it gives CASSFPPGPQYF. The chain recombines TRBV6-5 with TRBJ2-5; possibly TRBD1 for D (5 bases). V was cut by 4 bases and J by 9 bases, with 12 bases left in between. The CDR3 runs 12 residues. Germline loops: CDR1 MNHEY, CDR2 SVGAGI.

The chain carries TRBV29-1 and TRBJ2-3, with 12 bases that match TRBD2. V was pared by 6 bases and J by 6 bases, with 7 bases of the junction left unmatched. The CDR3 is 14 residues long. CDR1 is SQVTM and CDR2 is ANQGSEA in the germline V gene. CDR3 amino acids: CSVRLAGVGDTQYF. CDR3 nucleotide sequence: TGCAGCGTCAGACTAGCGGGAGTAGGTGATACGCAGTATTTT.

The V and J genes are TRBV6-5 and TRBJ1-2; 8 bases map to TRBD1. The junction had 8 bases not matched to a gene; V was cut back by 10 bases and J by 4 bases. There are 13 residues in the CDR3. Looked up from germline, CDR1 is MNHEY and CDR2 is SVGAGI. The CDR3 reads CATVQGAFYGYTF. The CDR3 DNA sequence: TGTGCCACTGTCCAGGGGGCGTTCTATGGCTACACCTTC.

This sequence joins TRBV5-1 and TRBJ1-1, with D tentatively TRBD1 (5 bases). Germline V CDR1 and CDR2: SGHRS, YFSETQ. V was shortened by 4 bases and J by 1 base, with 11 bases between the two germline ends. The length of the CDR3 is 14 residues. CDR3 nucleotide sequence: TGCGCCAGCAGCGTACAGACAGCGAACACTGAAGCTTTCTTT. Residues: CASSVQTANTEAFF. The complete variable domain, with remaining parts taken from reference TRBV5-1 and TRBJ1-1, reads KAGVTQTPRYLIKTRGQQVTLSCSPISGHRSVSWYQQTPGQGLQFLFEYFSETQRNKGNFPGRFSGRQFSNSRSEMNVSTLELGDSALYLCASSVQTANTEAFFGQGTRLTVV.

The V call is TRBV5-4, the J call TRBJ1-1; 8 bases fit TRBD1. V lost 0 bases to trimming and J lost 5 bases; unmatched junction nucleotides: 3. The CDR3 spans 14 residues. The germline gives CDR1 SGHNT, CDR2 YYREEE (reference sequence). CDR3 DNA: TGTGCCAGCAGCTTGGGCAGGGGGCGAACTGAAGCTTTCTTT. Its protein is CASSLGRGRTEAFF.

CDR3 protein: CASTRGQAYEQYF. CDR3 nucleotides: TGTGCCAGCACCCGAGGACAGGCCTACGAGCAGTACTTC. The chain recombines TRBV28 with TRBJ2-7; the match to TRBD1 covers 7 bases. The CDR3 runs to 13 residues. Trimming at V came to 7 bases and at J to 2 bases, leaving 5 bases not matched to a gene. Germline lookup yields CDR1 MDHEN and CDR2 SYDVKM.

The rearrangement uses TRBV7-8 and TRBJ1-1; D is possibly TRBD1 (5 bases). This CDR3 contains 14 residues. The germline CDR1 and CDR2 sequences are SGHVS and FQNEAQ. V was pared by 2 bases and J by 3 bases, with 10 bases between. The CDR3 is CASSLLQADTEAFF. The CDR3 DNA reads TGTGCCAGCAGCTTACTACAGGCCGACACTGAAGCTTTCTTT.

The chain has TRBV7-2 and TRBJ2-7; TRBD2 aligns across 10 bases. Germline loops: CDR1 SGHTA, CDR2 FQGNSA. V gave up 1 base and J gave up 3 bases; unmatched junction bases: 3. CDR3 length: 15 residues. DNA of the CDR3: TGTGCCAGCAGCTTAGGGCTAGCGGGGGACTACGAGCAGTACTTC. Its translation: CASSLGLAGDYEQYF. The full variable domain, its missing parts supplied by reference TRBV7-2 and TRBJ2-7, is GAGVSQSPSNKVTEKGKDVELRCDPISGHTALYWYRQSLGQGLEFLIYFQGNSAPDKSGLPSDRFSAERTGGSVSTLTIQRTQQEDSAVYLCASSLGLAGDYEQYFGPGTRLTVT.

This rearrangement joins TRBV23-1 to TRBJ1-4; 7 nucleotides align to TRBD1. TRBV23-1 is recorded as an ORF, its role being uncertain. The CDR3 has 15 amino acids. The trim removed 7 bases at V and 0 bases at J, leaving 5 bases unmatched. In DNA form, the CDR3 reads TGCGCCAGCACCTACAGGGGCGCAACTAATGAAAAACTGTTTTTT. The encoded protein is CASTYRGATNEKLFF.

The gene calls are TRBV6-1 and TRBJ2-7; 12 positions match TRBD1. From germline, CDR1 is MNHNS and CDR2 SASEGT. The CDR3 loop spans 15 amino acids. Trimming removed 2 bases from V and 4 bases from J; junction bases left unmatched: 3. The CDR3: CASSEWDRGPYEQYF. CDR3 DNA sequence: TGTGCCAGCAGTGAATGGGACAGGGGGCCTTACGAGCAGTACTTC.

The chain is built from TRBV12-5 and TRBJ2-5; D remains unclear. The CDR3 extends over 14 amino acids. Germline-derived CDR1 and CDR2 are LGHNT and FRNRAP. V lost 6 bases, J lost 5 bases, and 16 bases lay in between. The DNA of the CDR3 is TGTGCTAGTGGGTCGCCGGGTCCTCTGGAGACCCAGTACTTC. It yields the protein CASGSPGPLETQYF.

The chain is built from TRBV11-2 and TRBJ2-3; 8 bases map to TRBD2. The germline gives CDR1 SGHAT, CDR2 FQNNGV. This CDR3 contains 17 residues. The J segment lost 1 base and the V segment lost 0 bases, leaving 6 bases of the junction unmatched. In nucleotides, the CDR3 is TGTGCCAGCAGCTTAGATTGGACTAGCAGACGCACAGATACGCAGTATTTT. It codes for CASSLDWTSRRTDTQYF.

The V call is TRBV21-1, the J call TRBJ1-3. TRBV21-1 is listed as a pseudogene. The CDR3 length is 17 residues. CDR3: CASNATFGYFSGNTIYF. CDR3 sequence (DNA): TGTGCCAGCAACGCCACTTTCGGGTATTTCTCTGGAAACACCATATATTTT.